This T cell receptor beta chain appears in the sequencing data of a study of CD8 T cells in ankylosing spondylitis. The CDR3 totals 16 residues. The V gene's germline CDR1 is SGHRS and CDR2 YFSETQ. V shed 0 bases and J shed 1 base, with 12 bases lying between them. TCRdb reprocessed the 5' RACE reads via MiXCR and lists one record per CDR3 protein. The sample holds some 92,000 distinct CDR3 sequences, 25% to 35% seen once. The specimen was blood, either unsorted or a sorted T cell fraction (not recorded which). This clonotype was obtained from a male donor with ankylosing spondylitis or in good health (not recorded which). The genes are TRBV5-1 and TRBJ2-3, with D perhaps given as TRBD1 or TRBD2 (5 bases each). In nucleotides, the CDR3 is TGCGCCAGCAGCTTGGCCCCGGGGCGCGGCACAGATACGCAGTATTTT. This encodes CASSLAPGRGTDTQYF.